The sample holds a few counts of the clone carrying this TCR beta chain. The antigen is not known. The CDR3 consists of 16 residues. Trimming removed 1 base from V and 0 bases from J, with 13 bases in between. The germline V gene has CDR1 SQVTM and CDR2 ANQGSEA. The data were taken from a study of T cells in Graves' hyperthyroidism and ophthalmopathy. Study conclusions and caveats: Appearing also in blood were most of the thyroid clonotypes expanded above 0.001.

TCR beta CDR3 sequences were amplified from RNA transcripts. HTBI primers drove first-round RT-PCR of the TCR CDR3. TCRdb ran MiXCR on the multiplex PCR reads and lists one entry per CDR3 protein. This table holds roughly 290,000 distinct CDR3 sequences, about an eighth found once. This clonotype was obtained from a woman under 40 with Graves' hyperthyroidism that later progressed to Graves' ophthalmopathy. The chain combines TRBV29-1 with TRBJ1-3; no firm D call. Sample: blood. The DNA of the CDR3 is TGCAGCGTTGAAGGCGTTGCAGGCGCCTCTGGAAACACCATATATTTT. Translated: CSVEGVAGASGNTIYF.